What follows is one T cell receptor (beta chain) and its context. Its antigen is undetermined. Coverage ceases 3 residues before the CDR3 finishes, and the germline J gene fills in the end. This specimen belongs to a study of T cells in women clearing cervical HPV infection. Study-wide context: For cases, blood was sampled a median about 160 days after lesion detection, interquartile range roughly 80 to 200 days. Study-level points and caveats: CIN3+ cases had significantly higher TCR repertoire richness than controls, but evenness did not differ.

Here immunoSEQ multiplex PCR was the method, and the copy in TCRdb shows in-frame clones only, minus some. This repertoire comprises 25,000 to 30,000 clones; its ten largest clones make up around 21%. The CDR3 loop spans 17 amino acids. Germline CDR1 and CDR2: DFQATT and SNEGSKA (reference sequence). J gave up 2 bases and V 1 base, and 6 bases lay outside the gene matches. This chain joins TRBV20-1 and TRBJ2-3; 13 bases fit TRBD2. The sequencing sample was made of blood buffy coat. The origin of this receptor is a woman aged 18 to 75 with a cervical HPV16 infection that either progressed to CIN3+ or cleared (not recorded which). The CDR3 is CSARALLAGGLTDTQYF. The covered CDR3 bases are TGCAGTGCTAGAGCTCTACTAGCGGGGGGGCTCACAGATACG.